This TCR beta chain was sequenced during a study of blood T cell repertoires in COVID-19. Study background: Spain, Italy and the United States supplied samples that represented acute and convalescent COVID-19. PBMCs, B-cell-depleted T cells, or T cells were the source of the cDNA or gDNA that made up the material.

Enrolled during active infection, Seattle patients were then followed longitudinally. Per the original data handling: Reference gene primer amplification in the assay estimated nucleated cell counts. The table came from immunoSEQ multiplex PCR; TCRdb's copy has only in-frame clones and leaves some out. D and trimming come from the DNA, and the V and J calls and clone size come from that table. This sample has about 310,000 clones, with around 90% found just once. There are 16 residues in the CDR3. This sequence was found in a woman in her thirties or forties with COVID-19, enrolled during active disease. The V call is TRBV21-1, the J call TRBJ1-1. TRBV21-1 is reported as a pseudogene. The sample consisted of peripheral blood. The CDR3 here is CASSNLERGRGTEAFF. The CDR3 DNA sequence: TGTGCCAGCAGCAATCTCGAGCGGGGGCGAGGAACTGAAGCTTTCTTT.